The clone carrying this TCR beta chain was observed at least ten times. Its specificity is not known. The record originates from a study of Graves' ophthalmopathy and Graves' hyperthyroidism. The study's findings and limits: Both a roughly 68% sensitivity and a roughly 75% specificity characterized the model's predictions of ophthalmopathy progression. Blood also carried most expanded thyroid clonotypes exceeding 0.001 frequency.

Orbital computed tomography, thyroid ultrasound, TRAb, serum thyroxine and clinical symptoms formed the basis of diagnosis. The source of the PBMCs was less than 12 ml of fresh peripheral blood. The authors amplified TCR beta CDR3 regions from RNA transcripts. Second-round multiplex PCR came after a first-round RT-PCR that employed HTBI primers. Each CDR3 protein is one row after TCRdb ran MiXCR on the multiplex PCR reads. The table has approximately 500,000 distinct CDR3 sequences, about an eighth seen once; the top ten hold around 9.8%. The receptor was isolated from a woman in her twenties or thirties with Graves' ophthalmopathy. Material: blood.

The CDR3 DNA sequence: TGTGCCAGCACCAAAATGGGCGGATCCTACGAGCAGTACTTC. Translated: CASTKMGGSYEQYF. The chain uses TRBV28 and TRBJ2-7; no firm D call. The CDR3 consists of 14 residues. V lost 7 bases and J lost 1, with 14 bases in between. Germline-derived CDR1 and CDR2 are MDHEN and SYDVKM.